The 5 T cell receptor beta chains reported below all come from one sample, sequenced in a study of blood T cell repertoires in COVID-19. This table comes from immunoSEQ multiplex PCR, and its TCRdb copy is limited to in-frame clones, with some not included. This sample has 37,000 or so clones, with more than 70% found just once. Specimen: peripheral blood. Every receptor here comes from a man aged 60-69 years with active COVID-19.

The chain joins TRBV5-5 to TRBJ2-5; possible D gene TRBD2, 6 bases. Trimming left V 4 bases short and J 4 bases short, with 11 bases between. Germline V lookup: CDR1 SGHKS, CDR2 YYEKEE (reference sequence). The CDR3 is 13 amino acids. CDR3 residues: CASSLTEGETQYF. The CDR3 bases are TGTGCCAGCAGCCTAACGGAGGGAGAGACCCAGTACTTC.

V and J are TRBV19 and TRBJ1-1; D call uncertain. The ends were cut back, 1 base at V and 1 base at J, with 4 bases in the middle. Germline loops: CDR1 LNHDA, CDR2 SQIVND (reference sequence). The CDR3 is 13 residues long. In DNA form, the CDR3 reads TGTGCCAGTAGTATAGGCGGGAACACTGAAGCTTTCTTT. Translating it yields CASSIGGNTEAFF. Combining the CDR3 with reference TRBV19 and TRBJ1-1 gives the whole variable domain DGGITQSPKYLFRKEGQNVTLSCEQNLNHDAMYWYRQDPGQGLRLIYYSQIVNDFQKGDIAEGYSVSREKKESFPLTVTSAQKNPTAFYLCASSIGGNTEAFFGQGTRLTVV.

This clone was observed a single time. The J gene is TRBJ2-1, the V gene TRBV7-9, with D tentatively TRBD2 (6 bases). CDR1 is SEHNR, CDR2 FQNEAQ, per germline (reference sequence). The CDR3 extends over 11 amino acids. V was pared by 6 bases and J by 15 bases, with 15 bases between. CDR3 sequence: CASSRGGNAFF. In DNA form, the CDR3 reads TGTGCCAGCAGTCGGGGCGGGAACGCGTTCTTC.

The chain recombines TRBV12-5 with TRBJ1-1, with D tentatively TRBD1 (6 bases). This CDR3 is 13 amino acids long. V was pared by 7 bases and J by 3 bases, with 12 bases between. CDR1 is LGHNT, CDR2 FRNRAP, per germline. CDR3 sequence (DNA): TGTGCTAGTGTCCTACAGGGCTACACTGAAGCTTTCTTT. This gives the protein CASVLQGYTEAFF.

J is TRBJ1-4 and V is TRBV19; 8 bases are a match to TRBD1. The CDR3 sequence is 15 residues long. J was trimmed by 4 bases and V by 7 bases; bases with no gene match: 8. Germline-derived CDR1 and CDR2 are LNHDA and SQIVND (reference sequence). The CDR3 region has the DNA TGTGCCAGTAACTCCCTCGGACAGGGTAATGAAAAACTGTTTTTT. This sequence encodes CASNSLGQGNEKLFF.